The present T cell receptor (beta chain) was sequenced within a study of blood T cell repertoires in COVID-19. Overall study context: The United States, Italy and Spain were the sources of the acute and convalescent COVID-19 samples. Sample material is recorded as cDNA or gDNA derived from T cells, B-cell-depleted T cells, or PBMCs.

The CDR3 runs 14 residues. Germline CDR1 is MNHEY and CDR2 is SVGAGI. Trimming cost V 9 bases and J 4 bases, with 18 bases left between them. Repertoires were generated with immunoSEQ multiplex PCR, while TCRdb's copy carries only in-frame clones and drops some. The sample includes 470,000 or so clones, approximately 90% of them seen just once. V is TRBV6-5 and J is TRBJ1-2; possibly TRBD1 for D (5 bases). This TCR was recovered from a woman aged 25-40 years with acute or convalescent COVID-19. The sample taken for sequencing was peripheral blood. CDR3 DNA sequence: TGTGCCAGTACCTCCCAGGGATCCCTCTATGGCTACACCTTC. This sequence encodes CASTSQGSLYGYTF.